The rows below give T cell receptor beta chains drawn from one sample of a study of cytomegalovirus exposure and HLA in healthy donors. The repertoire was sequenced with immunoSEQ multiplex PCR; TCRdb's copy has only in-frame clones and lacks some. Of about 160,000 clones listed, roughly 80% are singletons. Sequenced: PBMCs. Receptors were obtained from a woman in her twenties or thirties in good health and CMV-seropositive. The CDR3 runs from the conserved cysteine through the conserved F or W. D genes are given only for firm matches. Clone sizes are given selectively: once, few, many, or a class where the clone is expanded.

>TRBJ1-6|TRBV14|-|-
TGTGCCAGCAGTGGACAGTCCAGTTCACCCCTCCACTTT
CASSGQSSSPLHF
>TRBJ1-1|TRBV4-3|-|-
TGCGCCAGCAGCCAAGATAGGGACATTACCACTGAAGCTTTCTTT
CASSQDRDITTEAFF
>TRBJ1-2|TRBV27|TRBD1|-
TGTGCCAGCACCTCTACAGGGGGACCTAACTATGGCTACACCTTC
CASTSTGGPNYGYTF
>TRBJ1-1|TRBV16|TRBD1|once
TGTGCCAGCAGTCTCTCCGGACAGGGGAACACTGAAGCTTTCTTT
CASSLSGQGNTEAFF
>TRBJ2-1|TRBV9|TRBD2|-
TGTGCCAGCAGAGGTGCGGGGGGATACAATGAGCAGTTCTTC
CASRGAGGYNEQFF
>TRBJ1-2|TRBV7-2|TRBD1|once
TGTGCCAGCAGCTTAAGACAGGGCTCAGGGGGCTACACCTTC
CASSLRQGSGGYTF
>TRBJ1-3|TRBV7-2|-|-
TGTGCCAGCAGCCCCTCGTCTGGAAACACCATATATTTT
CASSPSSGNTIYF
>TRBJ2-7|TRBV4-3|-|-
TGCGCCAGCAGCCAAGATAGAGTCTCCTACGAGCAGTACTTC
CASSQDRVSYEQYF
>TRBJ2-1|TRBV7-2|TRBD2|-
TGTGCCAGCAGCTCTATGGGGGGGGTTAGCTCCTACAATGAGCAGTTCTTC
CASSSMGGVSSYNEQFF
>TRBJ2-1|TRBV6-6|-|-
TGTGCCAGCAGTTACGCACTCGGCGGGAATGAGCAGTTCTTC
CASSYALGGNEQFF
>TRBJ2-2|TRBV19|-|-
TGTGCCAGTAGTATGATGGCCAGCACCGGGGAGCTGTTTTTT
CASSMMASTGELFF
>TRBJ2-5|TRBV5-1|TRBD2|-
TGCGCCAGCAGCTGGGGGGGGACTAGCGGGGAGACCCAGTACTTC
CASSWGGTSGETQYF
>TRBJ2-1|TRBV19|-|-
TGTGCCAGTAGTATAGCGGGTCAGCCGTACAATGAGCAGTTCTTC
CASSIAGQPYNEQFF
>TRBJ1-5|TRBV7-9|TRBD1|-
TGTGCCACCGCCCAAGGGGGCAAGCATCAGCCCCAGCATTTT
CATAQGGKHQPQHF
>TRBJ2-3|TRBV18|TRBD2|-
TGTGCCAGCTCACCTTCAGCGGGGGAAACAGATACGCAGTATTTT
CASSPSAGETDTQYF
>TRBJ2-1|TRBV9|TRBD2|few
TGTGCCAGCAGCGTTAGCGGGGGCCTGGGCGAGCAGTTCTTC
CASSVSGGLGEQFF
>TRBJ2-7|TRBV7-6|-|-
TGTGCCAGCAGCTTAGATCTCAAGGCCAGGGGAGGACAGGAACAGTACTTC
CASSLDLKARGGQEQYF
>TRBJ2-1|TRBV7-2|TRBD2|few
TGTGCCAGCAGCTCCAGAAGTCGCGGGGGGCCCTACAATGAGCAGTTCTTC
CASSSRSRGGPYNEQFF
>TRBJ2-1|TRBV11-2|-|-
TGTGCCAGCAGCTTTACAGGGTCCTACAATGAGCAGTTCTTC
CASSFTGSYNEQFF
>TRBJ1-2|TRBV19|-|-
TGTGCCGGACAGAAGGGGAATTGGGACTATGGCTACACCTTC
CAGQKGNWDYGYTF
>TRBJ1-2|TRBV27|TRBD1|few
TGTGCCAGCAGTCCCTTTGGTGACAGGGACTATGGCTACACCTTC
CASSPFGDRDYGYTF
>TRBJ2-1|TRBV7-2|-|-
TGTGCCAGCAGCAACCGGGGCAATGAGCAGTTCTTC
CASSNRGNEQFF
>TRBJ2-3|TRBV13|-|-
TGTGCCAGCAGCTTAGATGGAGGGTTGAGCACAGATACGCAGTATTTT
CASSLDGGLSTDTQYF
>TRBJ1-1|TRBV13|-|-
TGTGCCAGCAGCCCCTGGCGGGGCACTGAAGCTTTCTTT
CASSPWRGTEAFF
>TRBJ2-2|TRBV15|TRBD2|-
TGTGCCACCAGCAGACCCGGGACTAGTAATCCCGGGGAGCTGTTTTTT
CATSRPGTSNPGELFF
>TRBJ2-1|TRBV6-5|TRBD2|-
TGTGCCAGCAGTTCGGGGGGTGGTGACAATGAGCAGTTCTTC
CASSSGGGDNEQFF
>TRBJ2-7|TRBV7-2|-|-
TGTGCCAGCACCCCGTCCGAGCAGTACTTC
CASTPSEQYF
>TRBJ1-2|TRBV4-1|-|few
TGCGCCAGCAGCCAAGTCGGGGGAGCGGTAGGCTACACCTTC
CASSQVGGAVGYTF
>TRBJ2-3|TRBV9|TRBD1|-
TGTGCCAGCAGCGTACAGGGGGCGCGAGCAGATACGCAGTATTTT
CASSVQGARADTQYF
>TRBJ2-3|TRBV28|TRBD1|-
TGTGCCAGCAGCATCCCGGGACAGGCCACAGATACGCAGTATTTT
CASSIPGQATDTQYF
>TRBJ2-5|TRBV28|TRBD2|-
TGTGCCAGCAGTTTTGCGGGGGGGCCGGAGGAGACCCAGTACTTC
CASSFAGGPEETQYF
>TRBJ1-4|TRBV18|-|-
TGTGCCAGCTCACCACCGGAAGGGGCGACTAATGAAAAACTGTTTTTT
CASSPPEGATNEKLFF
>TRBJ2-3|TRBV15|-|-
TGTGCCACCAGCAGGGGCAGGGGCGCAGATACGCAGTATTTT
CATSRGRGADTQYF
>TRBJ1-5|TRBV28|TRBD1|few
TGTGCCAGCGACAGGGGTAGCAATCAGCCCCAGCATTTT
CASDRGSNQPQHF
>TRBJ1-3|TRBV7-2|-|-
TGTGCCAGCAGCTTAGTGGGGCAGTCCTCTGGAAACACCATATATTTT
CASSLVGQSSGNTIYF